These 18 T cell receptor beta chains originate from one sample sequenced in a study of T cells in Graves' hyperthyroidism and ophthalmopathy (dated by TCRdb to the late 2010s). Libraries were made using multiplex PCR. The reads were generated on an Illumina HiSeq 2000. Amplification of TCR beta CDR3 regions was carried out from RNA transcripts. For the first round of RT-PCR on the TCR CDR3, the HTBI primer set was used together with the Qiagen OneStep RT-PCR kit. The public sequencing data were trimmed at Q25 with fastp and processed into clonotypes with MiXCR by TCRdb, which kept only in-frame beta chains. Identical CDR3 proteins give one entry, which carries the most common genes and DNA. The sample table shows some 580,000 distinct CDR3 sequences, and about a sixth are seen once. The top ten constitute around 3.5% of the sample. The sequenced material came from blood. These receptor sequences come from a woman between 40 and 50 years old with Graves' ophthalmopathy.

The chain has TRBV2 and TRBJ2-2; D is unresolved. The length of the CDR3 is 13 residues. Germline loops: CDR1 SNHLY, CDR2 FYNNEI. Trimming pared 5 bases from V and 2 bases from J, leaving 6 bases between. The CDR3 bases are TGTGCCAGCAGTAAACAAAACACCGGGGAGCTGTTTTTT. Translating gives CASSKQNTGELFF.

This clonotype occurred many times. J is TRBJ2-3 and V is TRBV2; 7 nucleotides agree with TRBD2. The CDR3 sequence is 14 residues long. Germline assignment: CDR1 SNHLY and CDR2 FYNNEI. The trim removed 5 bases at V and 4 bases at J, leaving 6 bases unmatched. CDR3 DNA: TGTGCCAGCAGTTGGGCGGGAGAGGCAGATACGCAGTATTTT. Translation: CASSWAGEADTQYF.

The rearrangement joins TRBV4-1 to TRBJ2-3; 9 bases are shared with TRBD2. Germline CDR1 MGHRA, CDR2 YSYEKL. Germline trimming cut 0 bases from V and 2 bases from J; bases unmatched to any gene: 6. The CDR3 covers 17 residues. CDR3 in amino acids: CASSQDLAGGTTDTQYF. CDR3 DNA: TGCGCCAGCAGCCAAGATCTGGCGGGAGGGACCACAGATACGCAGTATTTT.

This clonotype was recorded at least ten times. The chain has TRBV12-3 or TRBV12-4 and TRBJ2-7, with D possibly TRBD2 on 6 matching bases. V was clipped by 4 bases and J by 6 bases, with 16 bases between them. The CDR3 contains 14 residues. CDR3 region: CASSSGTQDSEQYF. CDR3 DNA: TGTGCCAGCAGTTCCGGGACTCAAGACAGCGAGCAGTACTTC.

This rearrangement joins TRBV7-2 to TRBJ1-2; D unclear. V dropped 4 bases and J dropped 4 bases, with 10 bases sitting between them. There are 13 residues in the CDR3. Germline CDR1 is SGHTA and CDR2 is FQGNSA. The DNA of the CDR3 is TGTGCCAGCAGCTCAGATGGCACCTATGGCTACACCTTC. It translates to CASSSDGTYGYTF.

The rearrangement joins TRBV12-3 or TRBV12-4 to TRBJ1-5; TRBD1 matches at 9 bases. Trimming at V came to 3 bases and at J to 6 bases, leaving 3 bases not matched to a gene. This CDR3 is 14 amino acids long. CDR3 sequence reads: CASSLLTGGQPQHF. CDR3 coding DNA: TGTGCCAGCAGTTTGCTGACAGGGGGTCAGCCCCAGCATTTT.

This chain links TRBV10-3 with TRBJ1-6; 7 bases fit TRBD1. This CDR3 contains 15 residues. J was trimmed by 5 bases and V by 0 bases; bases with no gene match: 1. Germline V lookup: CDR1 ENHRY, CDR2 SYGVKD. DNA of the CDR3: TGTGCCATCAGTGAGTCGGGACAGAATAATTCACCCCTCCACTTT. Its translation: CAISESGQNNSPLHF.

At least ten counts were recorded for this clonotype. This chain joins TRBV18 and TRBJ1-4, with D perhaps matching TRBD1 (6 bases). Trimming cost V 1 base and J 8 bases, with 14 bases left between them. This CDR3 comprises 15 residues. CDR1 is KGHSH and CDR2 is LQKENI in the germline V gene. CDR3 amino acids: CASSPLKGQSEKLFF. The CDR3, as DNA: TGTGCCAGCTCACCACTAAAGGGACAATCGGAAAAACTGTTTTTT.

This clonotype has just a few counts. The CDR3 loop reads CASSWTAIGSYEQYF. Written as DNA, the CDR3 is TGTGCCAGCAGCTGGACAGCCATAGGCTCCTACGAGCAGTACTTC. V gene TRBV11-2 combines with J gene TRBJ2-7; D might be TRBD1 (6 bases). The CDR3 loop spans 15 amino acids. CDR1 is SGHAT and CDR2 is FQNNGV in the germline V gene. V dropped 4 bases and J dropped 0 bases, with 13 bases sitting between them. Drawing the rest from reference TRBV11-2 and TRBJ2-7, the complete variable domain is EAGVAQSPRYKIIEKRQSVAFWCNPISGHATLYWYQQILGQGPKLLIQFQNNGVVDDSQLPKDRFSAERLKGVDSTLKIQPAKLEDSAVYLCASSWTAIGSYEQYFGPGTRLTVT.

As concerns this clonotype: A read error may account for a junction end that differs from germline. This chain's CDR3 is CAISELNQPQHF. In DNA form, the CDR3 reads TGTGCTATCAGTGAACTAAATCAGCCCCAGCATTTT. The V call is TRBV10-3, the J call TRBJ1-5; D call uncertain. The CDR3 covers 12 residues. CDR1 is ENHRY, CDR2 SYGVKD, per germline.

The chain links TRBV11-2 to TRBJ2-5; no definite D call. With 5 bases removed from V and 4 bases from J, the gap between germline ends came to 11 bases. The germline V gene has CDR1 SGHAT and CDR2 FQNNGV. The CDR3 has 13 residues. The CDR3 DNA follows: TGTGCCAGCAGCGGACGACTCAGAGAGACCCAGTACTTC. Translation gives CASSGRLRETQYF. Variable domain in full (rest from reference TRBV11-2 and TRBJ2-5): EAGVAQSPRYKIIEKRQSVAFWCNPISGHATLYWYQQILGQGPKLLIQFQNNGVVDDSQLPKDRFSAERLKGVDSTLKIQPAKLEDSAVYLCASSGRLRETQYFGPGTRLLVL.

This chain joins TRBV7-9 and TRBJ2-1; D remains ambiguous. The CDR3 is made up of 14 amino acids. V was pared by 5 bases and J by 7 bases, with 15 bases between. The germline V gene encodes CDR1 SEHNR and CDR2 FQNEAQ (reference sequence). The CDR3 here is CASSRPNRMNEQFF. For the CDR3, the DNA is TGTGCCAGCAGCCGACCAAACCGTATGAATGAGCAGTTCTTC.

This clonotype appeared many times. The chain links TRBV18 to TRBJ2-7, with D perhaps being TRBD1 or TRBD2 (5 bases each). The CDR3 covers 14 residues. Trimming took off 3 bases at V and 0 bases at J, with 9 bases between the two ends. Germline lookup yields CDR1 KGHSH and CDR2 LQKENI. CDR3 coding DNA: TGTGCCAGCTCACCGGGGACGGCCTCCTACGAGCAGTACTTC. Encoded protein: CASSPGTASYEQYF.

This clonotype appeared many times. In DNA, the CDR3 is TGTGCCAGTACCGGCCTCCAAGGGGAAGAGACCCAGTACTTC. It yields the protein CASTGLQGEETQYF. The V gene is TRBV19, the J gene TRBJ2-5; D may be TRBD1 (5 bases). The CDR3 loop spans 14 amino acids. Deletions cut 7 bases from V and 3 bases from J, with 15 bases between. CDR1 is LNHDA, CDR2 SQIVND, per germline (reference sequence).

This clonotype was recorded many times. This chain joins TRBV29-1 and TRBJ2-3, with D possibly being TRBD1 (6 bases). Trimming cost V 5 bases and J 2 bases, with 20 bases left between them. The germline gives CDR1 SQVTM, CDR2 ANQGSEA. CDR3 length equals 16 residues. Here the CDR3 DNA reads TGCAGCGTTAGTCGGTTGAGGGACACTTCCACAGATACGCAGTATTTT. It translates to CSVSRLRDTSTDTQYF.

This clonotype was seen repeatedly, ten times or more. The V gene is TRBV15, the J gene TRBJ2-7; 12 bases line up with TRBD2. This CDR3 has 13 residues. With 9 bases clipped from V and 6 bases from J, the junction kept 6 bases outside the gene matches. Germline V gives CDR1 LNHNV, CDR2 YYDKDF (reference sequence). CDR3 nucleotides: TGTGCCACGCGACTAGCGGGAGTTGGCGAGCAGTACTTC. Amino acids: CATRLAGVGEQYF.

J is TRBJ1-5 and V is TRBV20-1; possibly TRBD1 for D (6 bases). Trimming removed 0 bases from V and 7 bases from J, with 19 bases in between. The CDR3 runs 16 residues. Germline V gene data show CDR1 as DFQATT and CDR2 as SNEGSKA (reference sequence). The CDR3 loop reads CSARDPLSGGEQPQHF. In DNA form, the CDR3 reads TGCAGTGCTAGAGACCCCCTGTCGGGGGGCGAACAGCCCCAGCATTTT.

The chain carries TRBV11-2 and TRBJ2-3, with 10 bases lining up with TRBD2. The V gene end was trimmed by 5 bases and the J gene end by 6 bases; junction bases not matched to a gene: 11. The germline CDR1 and CDR2 sequences are SGHAT and FQNNGV. The CDR3 sequence is 16 residues long. The CDR3 bases are TGTGCCAGCAGCCCCCTCGCAGCGGGGGGGCCGGATACGCAGTATTTT. Its translation: CASSPLAAGGPDTQYF.